Listed here are 22 T cell receptor beta chains from one sample, sequenced in a study of memory CD4+ T cells and cytomegalovirus serostatus. The sort gate was single viable CD3+CD4+CD8-CD45RO+ cells for memory CD4+ T cells. Profiling relied on immunoSEQ multiplex PCR, and the TCRdb table lists in-frame clones only, not all of them. The data show some 67,000 clones, about 78% seen once. Sequenced material: memory CD4+ T cells from blood. The receptors here all came from an adult in good health and CMV-seropositive.

The J gene is TRBJ2-5, the V gene TRBV28, with a weak D call TRBD2 (6 bases). V was cut by 5 bases and J by 5 bases, with 21 bases left in between. This CDR3 spans 16 amino acids. Germline V gene data show CDR1 as MDHEN and CDR2 as SYDVKM. CDR3 coding DNA: TGTGCCAGCAGTCCGCGGGACTTTCCGGGGAGGGAGACCCAGTACTTC. Its translation: CASSPRDFPGRETQYF. The variable domain in full, with the rest retrieved from reference TRBV28 and TRBJ2-5, is DVKVTQSSRYLVKRTGEKVFLECVQDMDHENMFWYRQDPGLGLRLIYFSYDVKMKEKGDIPEGYSVSREKKERFSLILESASTNQTSMYLCASSPRDFPGRETQYFGPGTRLLVL.

The V call is TRBV27, the J call TRBJ2-2; TRBD1 matches at 9 bases. J gave up 4 bases and V 5 bases, and 5 bases lay outside the gene matches. CDR1 MNHEY and CDR2 SMNVEV come from the germline V gene (reference sequence). This CDR3 comprises 15 residues. Written as DNA, the CDR3 is TGTGCCAGCAGTCCCCAGGGACAGGGCACCGGGGAGCTGTTTTTT. It is translated as CASSPQGQGTGELFF.

The chain couples TRBV19 to TRBJ2-2; the D gene is possibly TRBD2 (6 bases). The CDR3 contains 17 residues. Looked up from germline, CDR1 is LNHDA and CDR2 is SQIVND (reference sequence). Trimming removed 7 bases from V and 3 bases from J, with 21 bases in between. The CDR3 DNA reads as TGTGCCAGTAACTCGTTTGGGAGCGGGCCGTACACCGGGGAGCTGTTTTTT. Translated, it gives CASNSFGSGPYTGELFF.

The chain has TRBV7-9 and TRBJ2-3; D might be TRBD2 (6 bases). CDR3 size: 14 residues. Trimming pared 5 bases from V and 2 bases from J, leaving 11 bases between. CDR1 is SEHNR, CDR2 FQNEAQ, per germline (reference sequence). The CDR3 protein is CASSLRDSTDTQYF. CDR3 DNA: TGTGCCAGCAGCCTCCGGGACTCCACAGATACGCAGTATTTT.

V gene TRBV4-2 combines with J gene TRBJ2-1, with D possibly TRBD1 on 6 matching bases. The CDR3 runs to 15 residues. The germline V gene encodes CDR1 LGHNA and CDR2 YNFKEQ. Trimming left V 0 bases short and J 5 bases short, with 11 bases between. In nucleotides, the CDR3 is TGTGCCAGCAGCCAAGATGGGGGCAGCCACAATGAGCAGTTCTTC. This sequence encodes CASSQDGGSHNEQFF.

The gene calls are TRBV5-1 and TRBJ1-2; 9 nucleotides line up with TRBD1. The V gene's germline CDR1 is SGHRS and CDR2 YFSETQ. Trimming cost V 0 bases and J 3 bases; bases outside gene matches: 3. The CDR3 contains 15 residues. CDR3 sequence: CASSLEDRGYYGYTF. CDR3 bases: TGCGCCAGCAGCTTGGAAGACAGGGGGTACTATGGCTACACCTTC.

The chain has TRBV7-2 and TRBJ2-3, with a possible D match to TRBD2 (5 bases). CDR3 length: 16 amino acids. In germline, CDR1 is SGHTA, CDR2 FQGNSA. The V gene lost 2 bases and the J gene lost 9 bases, with 21 bases spanning the gap. CDR3: CASSLFSQPPGWTQYF. CDR3 DNA sequence: TGTGCCAGCAGCTTATTTTCGCAGCCACCGGGGTGGACGCAGTATTTT.

The chain has TRBV7-9 and TRBJ2-7; the D gene is possibly TRBD1 (5 bases). V lost 5 bases and J lost 4, with 12 bases in between. The CDR3 is 13 residues long. Germline V gene sequence: CDR1 SEHNR, CDR2 FQNEAQ (reference sequence). In DNA form, the CDR3 reads TGTGCCAGCAGCATCGTAGGGGCATACGAGCAGTACTTC. Translated: CASSIVGAYEQYF.

V is TRBV4-3 and J is TRBJ2-1; no clear D gene. The V gene's germline CDR1 is LGHNA and CDR2 YSLEER. The CDR3 runs 16 residues. V dropped 1 base and J dropped 5 bases, with 15 bases sitting between them. The CDR3 loop is CASSQGYKVVHNEQFF. The CDR3 DNA reads as TGCGCCAGCAGCCAAGGTTATAAGGTAGTGCACAATGAGCAGTTCTTC.

The CDR3: CASSREVNTGELFF. CDR3 nucleotide sequence: TGTGCCAGCAGCCGCGAAGTGAACACCGGGGAGCTGTTTTTT. The chain links TRBV4-2 to TRBJ2-2; no firm D call. Between the trimmed V and J ends, which lost 4 bases and 1 base, there was a span of 7 bases. The CDR3 sequence is 14 residues long. Germline V gene lookup returns CDR1 LGHNA and CDR2 YNFKEQ.

The chain employs TRBV11-2 and TRBJ2-7, with TRBD2 matching 11 bases. The CDR3 totals 15 residues. V shed 1 base, J shed 3 bases, and the junction held 2 bases outside the gene matches. The V gene's germline CDR1 is SGHAT and CDR2 FQNNGV. The CDR3 nucleotides are TGTGCCAGCAGCTTAGGACTAGCGGGACGCTACGAGCAGTACTTC. Protein: CASSLGLAGRYEQYF.

J is TRBJ2-4 and V is TRBV11-3; possible D gene TRBD2, 6 bases. Trimming removed 1 base from V and 8 bases from J, with 6 bases in between. CDR3 length: 12 residues. Per germline, CDR1 SGHNT and CDR2 YENEEA. The CDR3 loop reads CASSLGEDIQYF. The CDR3 DNA sequence: TGTGCCAGCAGCTTAGGGGAGGACATTCAGTACTTC.

Details on this clone: The same CDR3 can be traced to other DNA sequences in this sample. For the CDR3, the DNA is TGCGCCAGCAGCCTGACAGGAGCAACTAATGAAAAACTGTTTTTT. Translation gives CASSLTGATNEKLFF. The chain combines TRBV5-1 with TRBJ1-4, with a possible D match to TRBD1 (6 bases). Trimming shortened V by 4 bases and J by 0 bases, and 10 bases separated the two germline ends. The CDR3 spans 15 residues. CDR1 is SGHRS and CDR2 is YFSETQ in the germline V gene.

The chain combines TRBV4-1 with TRBJ2-7; 7 bases are a match to TRBD1. This CDR3 is built from 17 residues. V was clipped by 0 bases and J by 6 bases; unmatched bases: 14. CDR1 and CDR2 from the germline V gene are MGHRA and YSYEKL. Here the CDR3 reads CASSQEFRATGSTEQYF. CDR3 bases: TGCGCCAGCAGCCAAGAATTTCGGGCGACAGGGTCGACCGAGCAGTACTTC.

The chain is built from TRBV6-5 and TRBJ2-4; TRBD1 is a possible D gene (6 bases). Germline V gene sequence: CDR1 MNHEY, CDR2 SVGAGI. The CDR3 runs to 13 residues. The V gene lost 0 bases and the J gene lost 9 bases, with 9 bases spanning the gap. CDR3 bases: TGTGCCAGCAGTTACTCTTCCAGGGGCATTCAGTACTTC. Residues: CASSYSSRGIQYF.

CDR3 coding DNA: TGCGCCAGCAGCTTTGGGGCCGACAGGGTAAATGAAAAACTGTTTTTT. Its translation is CASSFGADRVNEKLFF. V and J are TRBV5-1 and TRBJ1-4; TRBD1 agrees at 7 bases. Germline V gene lookup returns CDR1 SGHRS and CDR2 YFSETQ. V shed 2 bases and J 5 bases; nucleotides not matched to a gene: 9. CDR3 length: 16 residues.

V usage is TRBV5-1 and J usage is TRBJ1-3, with TRBD1 as a possible D gene (6 bases). Germline lookup yields CDR1 SGHRS and CDR2 YFSETQ. The V end was cut by 0 bases, the J end by 0 bases, with 10 bases between. The CDR3 is 16 residues long. CDR3: CASSLEGGLSGNTIYF. CDR3 bases: TGCGCCAGCAGCTTGGAGGGGGGCCTCTCTGGAAACACCATATATTTT. Filled out from reference TRBV5-1 and TRBJ1-3, the complete variable domain reads KAGVTQTPRYLIKTRGQQVTLSCSPISGHRSVSWYQQTPGQGLQFLFEYFSETQRNKGNFPGRFSGRQFSNSRSEMNVSTLELGDSALYLCASSLEGGLSGNTIYFGEGSWLTVV.

The chain has TRBV7-9 and TRBJ1-2; weak D call: TRBD1 (5 bases). Germline-derived CDR1 and CDR2 are SEHNR and FQNEAQ (reference sequence). V dropped 2 bases and J dropped 7 bases, with 8 bases sitting between them. The CDR3 sequence is 12 residues long. The CDR3 DNA follows: TGTGCCAGCAGCTTAACTGGGGGTGGCTACACCTTC. It specifies CASSLTGGGYTF.

This clone turned up a few times. The V call is TRBV10-3, the J call TRBJ1-2; possibly TRBD1 for D (5 bases). The germline V gene encodes CDR1 ENHRY and CDR2 SYGVKD. Between the trimmed V and J ends, which lost 11 bases and 1 base, there was a span of 14 bases. The CDR3 consists of 13 residues. This CDR3 is CASQDGGNYGYTF. Here the CDR3 DNA reads TGTGCCTCCCAAGACGGGGGTAACTATGGCTACACCTTC.

The count of this clone is one. V and J are TRBV5-1 and TRBJ2-6; tentatively, D is TRBD2 (5 bases). The V end lost 2 bases, the J end lost 1 base, and 7 bases lay between the germline ends. Germline CDR1 reads SGHRS; CDR2 reads YFSETQ. This CDR3 is 15 amino acids long. The CDR3 region is CASSFEGSGANVLTF. CDR3 nucleotides: TGCGCCAGCAGCTTCGAGGGTTCTGGGGCCAACGTCCTGACTTTC.

The gene calls are TRBV19 and TRBJ2-7; 8 bases are shared with TRBD1. Germline V gives CDR1 LNHDA, CDR2 SQIVND (reference sequence). The V segment lost 5 bases and the J segment 5 bases; nucleotides outside the gene matches: 11. The CDR3 spans 15 residues. Here the CDR3 DNA reads TGTGCCAGTAGTCTCAACAGGGGGGACCTGGACGAGCAGTACTTC. This translates into CASSLNRGDLDEQYF.

V gene TRBV7-3 combines with J gene TRBJ2-1; 8 bases align to TRBD2. Germline values: CDR1 SGHTA, CDR2 FQGTGA. This CDR3 has 14 residues. Germline trimming cut 2 bases from V and 8 bases from J; bases unmatched to any gene: 5. CDR3 loop: CASSLAPAGDEQFF. CDR3 nucleotide sequence: TGTGCCAGCAGCTTAGCTCCAGCGGGGGATGAGCAGTTCTTC. Full variable domain (rest looked up from reference TRBV7-3 and TRBJ2-1): GAGVSQTPSNKVTEKGKYVELRCDPISGHTALYWYRQSLGQGPEFLIYFQGTGAADDSGLPNDRFFAVRPEGSVSTLKIQRTERGDSAVYLCASSLAPAGDEQFFGPGTRLTVL.